The TCR beta chain described here comes from a study of metastatic and nonmetastatic thyroid tumors. Background on the study: Comparison of repertoires was carried out across blood and tumor or nodule tissue from malignant and benign thyroid patients.

Thyroid surgery took place with no prior treatment in any patient. As concerns this clone: The antigen remains unidentified.

In the original processing: A classifier for distant metastasis in papillary thyroid cancer was constructed using CDR3 differences observed across clinicopathological groups. TCRdb reanalyzed the PCR reads with MiXCR. TCRdb's processing, not the study's, gives the V and J calls here. The sample lists over 30,000 clones, 15% to 20% occurring once. General study points: It was reported that TCR beta diversity was significantly higher in malignant thyroid tumors than benign nodules, in blood and tumor.

V was trimmed by 1 base and J by 6 bases, leaving 9 bases between them. Per the germline V gene, CDR1 is LGHDT and CDR2 is YNNKEL (reference sequence). This CDR3 has 13 amino acids. The sample taken for sequencing was blood. This receptor was taken from a male donor with papillary thyroid cancer or a benign thyroid nodule (not recorded which). Some clones in this sample may be carry-over from other donors' samples. The chain links TRBV3-1 to TRBJ1-1, with D unclear. CDR3 DNA sequence: TGTGCCAGCAGCCAAGGTGGGTTCGCTGAAGCTTTCTTT. Its translation: CASSQGGFAEAFF.